This TCR beta chain is from a study of graft-versus-host responses after intestinal transplantation. Study information: Anti-thymocyte globulin induction was given to all recipients, followed by tacrolimus and steroids for 2 to 3 years.

Study-level points and caveats: There were GvH clones found in recipient marrow, and some of them appeared first in ileum or blood. The study found high graft-versus-host to host-versus-graft clonal ratios in allografts of patients with graft-donor T cell macrochimerism.

Repertoires were generated with immunoSEQ multiplex PCR, while TCRdb's copy carries only in-frame clones and drops some. The repertoire includes roughly 90,000 clones, roughly nine tenths of them detected once, and under 0.3% sits in the top ten. In germline, CDR1 is SGHVS, CDR2 FQNEAQ. With 4 bases removed from V and 8 bases from J, the gap between germline ends came to 5 bases. The CDR3 is 11 residues long. On this clone itself: Its target is not known.

V is TRBV7-8 and J is TRBJ1-4; D not resolved. Sequences were derived from unstimulated CD4+ T cells sorted from spleen or lymph node cells, sampled before transplant. This TCR was sampled from a human donor who was the organ donor for an intestinal transplant. The DNA for the CDR3 is TGTGCCAGCAGCTACGGGGAAAAACTGTTTTTT. Protein: CASSYGEKLFF.